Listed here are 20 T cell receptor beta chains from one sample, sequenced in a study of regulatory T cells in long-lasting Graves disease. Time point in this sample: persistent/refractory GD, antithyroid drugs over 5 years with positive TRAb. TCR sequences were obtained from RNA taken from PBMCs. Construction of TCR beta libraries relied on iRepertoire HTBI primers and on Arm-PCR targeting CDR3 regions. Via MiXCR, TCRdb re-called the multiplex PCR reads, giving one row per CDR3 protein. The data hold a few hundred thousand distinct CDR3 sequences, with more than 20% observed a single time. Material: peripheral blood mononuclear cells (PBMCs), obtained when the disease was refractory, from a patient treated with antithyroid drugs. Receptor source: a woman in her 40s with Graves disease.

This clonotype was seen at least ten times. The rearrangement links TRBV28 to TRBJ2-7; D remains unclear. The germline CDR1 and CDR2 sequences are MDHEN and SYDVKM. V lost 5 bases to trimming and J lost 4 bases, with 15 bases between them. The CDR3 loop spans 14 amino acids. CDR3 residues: CASSQTPISYEQYF. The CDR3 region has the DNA TGTGCCAGCAGTCAGACTCCCATTTCGTACGAGCAGTACTTC.

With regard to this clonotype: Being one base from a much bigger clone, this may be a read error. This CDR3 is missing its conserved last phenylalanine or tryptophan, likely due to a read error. DNA of the CDR3: TGTGCCAGCAGCTTTGGACAGAGATACGAGCAGTACTCC. It specifies CASSFGQRYEQYS. The chain couples TRBV11-2 to TRBJ2-7, with D possibly matching TRBD1 (6 bases). Germline-derived CDR1 and CDR2 are SGHAT and FQNNGV. This CDR3 contains 13 residues. V lost 3 bases and J lost 4, with 10 bases in between.

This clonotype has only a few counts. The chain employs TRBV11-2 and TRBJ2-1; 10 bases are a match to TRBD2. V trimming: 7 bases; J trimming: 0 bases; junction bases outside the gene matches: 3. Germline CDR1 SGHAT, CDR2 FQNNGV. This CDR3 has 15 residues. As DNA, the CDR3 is TGTGCCAGCACACCTAGCGGGAGCTCCTACAATGAGCAGTTCTTC. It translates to CASTPSGSSYNEQFF.

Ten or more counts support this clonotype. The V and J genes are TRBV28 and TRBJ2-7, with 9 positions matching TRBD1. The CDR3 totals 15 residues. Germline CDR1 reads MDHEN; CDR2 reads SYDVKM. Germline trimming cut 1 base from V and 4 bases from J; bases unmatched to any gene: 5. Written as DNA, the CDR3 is TGTGCCAGCAGTTTATTAGGGACAGGGAAATACGAGCAGTACTTC. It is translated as CASSLLGTGKYEQYF.

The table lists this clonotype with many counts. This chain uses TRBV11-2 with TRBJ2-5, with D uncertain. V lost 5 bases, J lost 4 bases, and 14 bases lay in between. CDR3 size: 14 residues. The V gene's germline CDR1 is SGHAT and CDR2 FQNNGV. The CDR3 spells CASSVPQIGETQYF. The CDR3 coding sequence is TGTGCCAGCAGCGTACCACAGATAGGAGAGACCCAGTACTTC.

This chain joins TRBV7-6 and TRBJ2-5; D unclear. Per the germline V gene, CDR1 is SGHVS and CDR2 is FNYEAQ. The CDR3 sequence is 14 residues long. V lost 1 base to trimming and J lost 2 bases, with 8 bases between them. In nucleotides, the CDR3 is TGTGCCAGCAGCTTAGAAATCCTTCAAGAGACCCAGTACTTC. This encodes CASSLEILQETQYF. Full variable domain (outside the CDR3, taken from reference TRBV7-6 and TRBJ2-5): GAGVSQSPRYKVTKRGQDVALRCDPISGHVSLYWYRQALGQGPEFLTYFNYEAQQDKSGLPNDRFSAERPEGSISTLTIQRTEQRDSAMYRCASSLEILQETQYFGPGTRLLVL.

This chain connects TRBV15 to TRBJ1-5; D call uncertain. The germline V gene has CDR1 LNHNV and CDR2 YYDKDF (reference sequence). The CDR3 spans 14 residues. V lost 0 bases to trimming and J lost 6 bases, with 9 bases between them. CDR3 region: CATSRDTPLQPQHF. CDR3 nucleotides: TGTGCCACCAGCAGAGATACACCGCTTCAGCCCCAGCATTTT.

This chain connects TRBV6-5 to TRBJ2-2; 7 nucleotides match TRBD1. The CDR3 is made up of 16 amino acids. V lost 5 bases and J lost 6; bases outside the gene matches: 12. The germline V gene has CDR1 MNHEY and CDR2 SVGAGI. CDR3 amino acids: CASSAWTGGLAGELFF. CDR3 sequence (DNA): TGTGCCAGCAGTGCGTGGACAGGCGGACTCGCCGGGGAGCTGTTTTTT.

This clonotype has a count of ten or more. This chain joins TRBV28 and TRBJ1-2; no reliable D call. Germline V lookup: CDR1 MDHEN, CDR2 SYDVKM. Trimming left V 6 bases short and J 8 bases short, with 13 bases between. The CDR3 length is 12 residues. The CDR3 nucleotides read TGTGCCAGCAGCGCGACGATTAGGGGCTACACCTTC. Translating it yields CASSATIRGYTF.

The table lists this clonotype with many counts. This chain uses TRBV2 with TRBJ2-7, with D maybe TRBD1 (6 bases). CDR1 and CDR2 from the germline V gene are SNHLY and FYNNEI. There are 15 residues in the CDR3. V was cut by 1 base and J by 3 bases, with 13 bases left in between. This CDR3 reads CASSEEGVQGYEQYF. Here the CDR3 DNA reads TGTGCCAGCAGTGAAGAGGGGGTACAGGGCTACGAGCAGTACTTC.

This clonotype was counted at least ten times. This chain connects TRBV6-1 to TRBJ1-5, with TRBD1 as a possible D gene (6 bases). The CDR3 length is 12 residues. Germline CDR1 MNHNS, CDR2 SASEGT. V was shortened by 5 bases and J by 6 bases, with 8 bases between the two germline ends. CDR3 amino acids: CASSTGSQPQHF. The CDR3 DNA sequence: TGTGCCAGCAGTACAGGGTCTCAGCCCCAGCATTTT.

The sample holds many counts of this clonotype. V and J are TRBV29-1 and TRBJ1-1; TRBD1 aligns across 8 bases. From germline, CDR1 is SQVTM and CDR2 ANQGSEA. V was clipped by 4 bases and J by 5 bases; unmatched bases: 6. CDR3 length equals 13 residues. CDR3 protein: CSVGRQGSTEAFF. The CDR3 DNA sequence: TGCAGCGTTGGGCGACAGGGGTCGACTGAAGCTTTCTTT.

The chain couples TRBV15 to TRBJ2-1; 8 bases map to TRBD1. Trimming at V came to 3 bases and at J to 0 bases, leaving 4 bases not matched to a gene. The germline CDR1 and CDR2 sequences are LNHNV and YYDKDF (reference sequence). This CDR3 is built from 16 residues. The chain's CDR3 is CATSRTGVPSYNEQFF. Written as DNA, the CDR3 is TGTGCCACCAGCAGGACAGGGGTACCCTCCTACAATGAGCAGTTCTTC.

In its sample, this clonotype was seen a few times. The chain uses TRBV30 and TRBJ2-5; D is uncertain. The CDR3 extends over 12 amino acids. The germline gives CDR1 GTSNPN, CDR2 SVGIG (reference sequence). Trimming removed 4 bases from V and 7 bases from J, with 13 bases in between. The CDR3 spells CAWIVSLATQYF. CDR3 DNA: TGTGCCTGGATCGTATCCCTGGCGACCCAGTACTTC.

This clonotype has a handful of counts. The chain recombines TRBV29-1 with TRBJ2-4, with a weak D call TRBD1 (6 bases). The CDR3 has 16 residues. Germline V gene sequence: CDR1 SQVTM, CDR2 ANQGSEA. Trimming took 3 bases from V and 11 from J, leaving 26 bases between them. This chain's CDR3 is CSVDIPESGWGRVQYF. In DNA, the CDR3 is TGCAGCGTTGATATACCCGAATCAGGGTGGGGGCGAGTTCAGTACTTC. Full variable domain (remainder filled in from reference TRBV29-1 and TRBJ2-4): SAVISQKPSRDICQRGTSLTIQCQVDSQVTMMFWYRQQPGQSLTLIATANQGSEATYESGFVIDKFPISRPNLTFSTLTVSNMSPEDSSIYLCSVDIPESGWGRVQYFGAGTRLSVL.

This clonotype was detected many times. The CDR3: CASMLSRLGAEQYF. DNA of the CDR3: TGTGCCAGCATGTTATCGCGTTTAGGGGCCGAGCAGTACTTC. The chain has TRBV12-3 or TRBV12-4 and TRBJ2-7; maybe TRBD1 (5 bases). Trimming shortened V by 7 bases and J by 6 bases, and 19 bases separated the two germline ends. The CDR3 runs 14 residues.

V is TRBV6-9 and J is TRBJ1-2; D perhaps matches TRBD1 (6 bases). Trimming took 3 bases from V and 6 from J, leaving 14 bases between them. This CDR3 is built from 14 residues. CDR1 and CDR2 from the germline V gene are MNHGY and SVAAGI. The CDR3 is CASSYEGRGHGYTF. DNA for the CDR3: TGTGCCAGCAGTTACGAAGGACGGGGGCATGGCTACACCTTC.

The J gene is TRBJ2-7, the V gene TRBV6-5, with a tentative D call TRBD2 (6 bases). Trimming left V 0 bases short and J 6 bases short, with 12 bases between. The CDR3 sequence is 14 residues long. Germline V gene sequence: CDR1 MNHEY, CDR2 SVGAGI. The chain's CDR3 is CASSYSRLEGEQYF. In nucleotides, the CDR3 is TGTGCCAGCAGTTACTCGAGACTAGAAGGCGAGCAGTACTTC.

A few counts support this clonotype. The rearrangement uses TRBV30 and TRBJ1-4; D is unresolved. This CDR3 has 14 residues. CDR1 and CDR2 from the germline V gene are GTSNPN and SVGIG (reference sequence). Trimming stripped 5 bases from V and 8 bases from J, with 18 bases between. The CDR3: CAWRPGADLEKLFF. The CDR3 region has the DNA TGTGCCTGGCGTCCGGGAGCCGACCTGGAAAAACTGTTTTTT.

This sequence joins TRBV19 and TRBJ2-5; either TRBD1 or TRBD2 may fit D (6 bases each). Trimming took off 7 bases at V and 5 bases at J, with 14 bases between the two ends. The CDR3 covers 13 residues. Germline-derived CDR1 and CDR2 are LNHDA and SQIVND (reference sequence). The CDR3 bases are TGTGCCAGTAACAAAATGGGGGGCGAGACCCAGTACTTC. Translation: CASNKMGGETQYF.